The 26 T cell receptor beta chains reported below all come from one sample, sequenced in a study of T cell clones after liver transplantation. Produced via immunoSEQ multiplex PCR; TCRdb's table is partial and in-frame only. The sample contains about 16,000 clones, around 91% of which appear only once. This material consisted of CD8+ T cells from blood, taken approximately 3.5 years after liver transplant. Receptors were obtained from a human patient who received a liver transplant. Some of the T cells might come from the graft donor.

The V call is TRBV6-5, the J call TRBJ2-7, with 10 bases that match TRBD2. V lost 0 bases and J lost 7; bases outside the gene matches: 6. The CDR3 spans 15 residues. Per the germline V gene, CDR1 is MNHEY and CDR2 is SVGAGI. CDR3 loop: CASSYSASGSREQYF. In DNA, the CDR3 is TGTGCCAGCAGTTACTCGGCTAGCGGGAGTAGGGAGCAGTACTTC.

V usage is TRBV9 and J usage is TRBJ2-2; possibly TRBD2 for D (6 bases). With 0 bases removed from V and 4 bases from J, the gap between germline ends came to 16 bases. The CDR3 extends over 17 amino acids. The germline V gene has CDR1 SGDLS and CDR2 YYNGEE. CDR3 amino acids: CASSVEGTSWGTGELFF. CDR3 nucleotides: TGTGCCAGCAGCGTAGAAGGAACTAGCTGGGGCACCGGGGAGCTGTTTTTT.

Here the CDR3 DNA reads TGTGCCAGCAGTGAAAGGGGGGTAACTGAAGCTTTCTTT. This codes for CASSERGVTEAFF. The chain employs TRBV2 and TRBJ1-1; possibly TRBD1 for D (6 bases). Trimming removed 2 bases from V and 5 bases from J, with 9 bases in between. In germline, CDR1 is SNHLY, CDR2 FYNNEI. There are 13 residues in the CDR3.

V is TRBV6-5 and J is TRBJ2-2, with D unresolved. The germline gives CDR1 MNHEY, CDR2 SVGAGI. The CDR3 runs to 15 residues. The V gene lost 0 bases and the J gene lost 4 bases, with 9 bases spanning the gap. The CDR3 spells CASSYSLGPTGELFF. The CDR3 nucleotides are TGTGCCAGCAGTTACTCTCTGGGCCCCACCGGGGAGCTGTTTTTT.

The CDR3 protein is CASREFGLKGETQYF. The DNA of the CDR3 is TGTGCCAGCAGGGAGTTTGGATTAAAGGGGGAGACCCAGTACTTC. V and J are TRBV6-1 and TRBJ2-5, with D possibly TRBD1 on 5 matching bases. V was trimmed by 6 bases and J by 5 bases, leaving 19 bases between them. Germline CDR1 reads MNHNS; CDR2 reads SASEGT. This CDR3 spans 15 amino acids.

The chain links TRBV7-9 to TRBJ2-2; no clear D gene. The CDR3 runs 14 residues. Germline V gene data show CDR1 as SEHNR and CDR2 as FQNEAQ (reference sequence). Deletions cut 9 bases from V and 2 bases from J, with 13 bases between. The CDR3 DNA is TGTGCCAGAGAACGGACGGATAACACCGGGGAGCTGTTTTTT. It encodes CARERTDNTGELFF.

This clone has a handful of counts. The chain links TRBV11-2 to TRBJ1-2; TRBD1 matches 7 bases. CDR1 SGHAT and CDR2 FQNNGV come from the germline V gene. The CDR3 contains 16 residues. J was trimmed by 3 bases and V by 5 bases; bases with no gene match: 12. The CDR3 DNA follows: TGTGCCAGCAGCCCGGGGCCAGGGGGAGACTACTATGGCTACACCTTC. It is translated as CASSPGPGGDYYGYTF.

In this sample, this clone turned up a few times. The CDR3 nucleotides read TGTGCCAGCAGCCCCCGGGACTTGATGTACAATGAGCAGTTCTTC. The encoded protein is CASSPRDLMYNEQFF. The rearrangement links TRBV11-2 to TRBJ2-1; a weak D match, TRBD2 (6 bases). V was cut by 5 bases and J by 4 bases, with 15 bases left in between. The CDR3 consists of 15 residues. Germline CDR1 is SGHAT and CDR2 is FQNNGV.

CDR3 nucleotide sequence: TGTGCCAGCAGTTTCGGGGTTCTCGATACGCAGTATTTT. The encoded protein is CASSFGVLDTQYF. The chain is built from TRBV27 and TRBJ2-3, with D possibly TRBD2 on 5 matching bases. Between the trimmed V and J ends, which lost 3 bases and 6 bases, there was a span of 10 bases. Germline CDR1 and CDR2: MNHEY and SMNVEV (reference sequence). The CDR3 is 13 amino acids.

For the CDR3, the DNA is TGTGCCAGCAGCACGGGACGGTACGAGCAGTACTTC. Translating gives CASSTGRYEQYF. The chain has TRBV14 and TRBJ2-7; D tentatively reads TRBD1 or TRBD2 (5 bases each). Looked up from germline, CDR1 is SGHDN and CDR2 is FVKESK. There are 12 residues in the CDR3. Trimming removed 5 bases at V and 4 bases at J, with 9 bases between.

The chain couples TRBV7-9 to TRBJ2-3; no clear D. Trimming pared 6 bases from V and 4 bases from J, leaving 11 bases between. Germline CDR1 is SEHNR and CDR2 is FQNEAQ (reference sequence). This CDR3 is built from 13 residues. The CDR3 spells CASRSESPDTQYF. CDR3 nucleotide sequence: TGTGCCAGCAGGTCAGAATCGCCAGATACGCAGTATTTT.

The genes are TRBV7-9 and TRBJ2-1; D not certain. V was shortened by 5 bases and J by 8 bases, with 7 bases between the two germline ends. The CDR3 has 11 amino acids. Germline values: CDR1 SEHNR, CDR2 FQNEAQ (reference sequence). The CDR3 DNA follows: TGTGCCAGCAGCCTGGCGGATGAGCAGTTCTTC. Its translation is CASSLADEQFF.

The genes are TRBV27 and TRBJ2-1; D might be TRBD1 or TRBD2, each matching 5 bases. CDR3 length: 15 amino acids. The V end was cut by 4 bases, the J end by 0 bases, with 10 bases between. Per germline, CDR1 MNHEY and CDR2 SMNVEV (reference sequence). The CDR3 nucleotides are TGTGCCAGCAGTTATGGGGGTAACTCCTACAATGAGCAGTTCTTC. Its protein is CASSYGGNSYNEQFF.

CDR3 nucleotide sequence: TGTGCCAGCAGTGAAAACAGGGGGAACTACGAGCAGTACTTC. Protein: CASSENRGNYEQYF. The chain is built from TRBV6-1 and TRBJ2-7, with 8 nucleotides matching TRBD1. Germline V lookup: CDR1 MNHNS, CDR2 SASEGT. This CDR3 region has 14 residues. J gave up 3 bases and V 2 bases, and 3 bases lay outside the gene matches.

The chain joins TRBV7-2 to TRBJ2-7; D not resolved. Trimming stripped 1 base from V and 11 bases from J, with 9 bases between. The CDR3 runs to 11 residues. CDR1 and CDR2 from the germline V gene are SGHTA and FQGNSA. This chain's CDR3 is CASSLGVVEYF. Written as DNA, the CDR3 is TGTGCCAGCAGCTTAGGGGTAGTTGAGTACTTC.

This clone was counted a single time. The CDR3 nucleotides are TGCGCCAGCAGCCCGGGACAGGGGAGCTCCTACGAGCAGTACTTC. It is translated as CASSPGQGSSYEQYF. V usage is TRBV4-1 and J usage is TRBJ2-7, with 10 bases aligning to TRBD1. CDR3 length: 15 residues. J gave up 0 bases and V 4 bases, and 3 bases lay outside the gene matches. The V gene's germline CDR1 is MGHRA and CDR2 YSYEKL.

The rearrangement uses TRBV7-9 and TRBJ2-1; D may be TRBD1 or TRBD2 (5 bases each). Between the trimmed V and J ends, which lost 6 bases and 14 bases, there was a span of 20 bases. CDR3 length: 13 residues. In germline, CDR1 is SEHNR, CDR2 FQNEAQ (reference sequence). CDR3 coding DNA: TGTGCCAGCAGTTGGGGGACCACACAAAGGGAGTTCTTC. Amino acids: CASSWGTTQREFF. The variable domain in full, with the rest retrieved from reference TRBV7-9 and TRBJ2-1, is DTGVSQNPRHKITKRGQNVTFRCDPISEHNRLYWYRQTLGQGPEFLTYFQNEAQLEKSRLLSDRFSAERPKGSFSTLEIQRTEQGDSAMYLCASSWGTTQREFFGPGTRLTVL.

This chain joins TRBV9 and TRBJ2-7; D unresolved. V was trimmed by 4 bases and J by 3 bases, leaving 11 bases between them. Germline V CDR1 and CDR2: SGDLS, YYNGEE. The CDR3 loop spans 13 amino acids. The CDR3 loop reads CASSLTPNYEQYF. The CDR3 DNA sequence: TGTGCCAGCAGCCTGACACCAAACTACGAGCAGTACTTC. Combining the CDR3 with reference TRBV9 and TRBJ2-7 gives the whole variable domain DSGVTQTPKHLITATGQRVTLRCSPRSGDLSVYWYQQSLDQGLQFLIQYYNGEERAKGNILERFSAQQFPDLHSELNLSSLELGDSALYFCASSLTPNYEQYFGPGTRLTVT.

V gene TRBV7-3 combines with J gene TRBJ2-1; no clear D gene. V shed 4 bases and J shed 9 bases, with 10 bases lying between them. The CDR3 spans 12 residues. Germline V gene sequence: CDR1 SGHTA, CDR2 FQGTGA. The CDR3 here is CASSSINGEQFF. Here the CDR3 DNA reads TGTGCCAGCAGCTCCATTAATGGTGAGCAGTTCTTC.

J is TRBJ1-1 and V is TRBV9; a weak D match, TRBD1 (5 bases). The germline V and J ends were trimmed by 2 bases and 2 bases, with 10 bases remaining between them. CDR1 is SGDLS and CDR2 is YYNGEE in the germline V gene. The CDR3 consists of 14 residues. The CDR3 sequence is CASSVEGINTEAFF. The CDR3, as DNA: TGTGCCAGCAGCGTTGAGGGGATAAACACTGAAGCTTTCTTT.

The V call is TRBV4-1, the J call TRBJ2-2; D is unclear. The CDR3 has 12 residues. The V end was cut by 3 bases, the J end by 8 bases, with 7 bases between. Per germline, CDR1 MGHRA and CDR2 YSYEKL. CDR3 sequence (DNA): TGCGCCAGCAGCCATTCCGAAGGGGAGCTGTTTTTT. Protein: CASSHSEGELFF.

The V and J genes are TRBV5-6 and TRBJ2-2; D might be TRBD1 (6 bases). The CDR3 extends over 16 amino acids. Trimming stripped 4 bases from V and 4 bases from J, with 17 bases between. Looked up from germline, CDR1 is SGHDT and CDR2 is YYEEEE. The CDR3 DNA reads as TGTGCCAGCAGCACACAGGGCCCACTCCTCACCGGGGAGCTGTTTTTT. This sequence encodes CASSTQGPLLTGELFF. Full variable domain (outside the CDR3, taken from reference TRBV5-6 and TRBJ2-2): DAGVTQSPTHLIKTRGQQVTLRCSPKSGHDTVSWYQQALGQGPQFIFQYYEEEERQRGNFPDRFSGHQFPNYSSELNVNALLLGDSALYLCASSTQGPLLTGELFFGEGSRLTVL.

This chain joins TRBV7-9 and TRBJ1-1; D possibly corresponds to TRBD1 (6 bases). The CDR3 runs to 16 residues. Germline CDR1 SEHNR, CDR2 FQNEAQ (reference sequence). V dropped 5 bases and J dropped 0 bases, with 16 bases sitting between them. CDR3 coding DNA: TGTGCCAGCAGCCCTGCGGGGGCCCAGATGAACACTGAAGCTTTCTTT. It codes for CASSPAGAQMNTEAFF.

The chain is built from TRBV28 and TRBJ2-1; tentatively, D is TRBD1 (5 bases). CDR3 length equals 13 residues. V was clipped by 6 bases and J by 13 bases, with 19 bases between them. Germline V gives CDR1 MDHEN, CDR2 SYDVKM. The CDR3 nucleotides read TGTGCCAGCAGCCCGGTCGTCAGGGTGGGTCAGTTCTTC. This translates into CASSPVVRVGQFF.

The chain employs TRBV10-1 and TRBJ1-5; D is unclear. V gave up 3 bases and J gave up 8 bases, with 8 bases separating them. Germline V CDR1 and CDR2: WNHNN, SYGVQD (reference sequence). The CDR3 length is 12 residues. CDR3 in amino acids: CASSDLGEPQHF. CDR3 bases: TGCGCCAGCAGTGATCTTGGGGAGCCCCAGCATTTT.

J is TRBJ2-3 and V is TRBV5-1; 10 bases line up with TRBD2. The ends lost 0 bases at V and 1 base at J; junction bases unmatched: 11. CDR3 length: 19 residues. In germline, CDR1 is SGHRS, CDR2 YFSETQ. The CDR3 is CASSLAGVAGGPGTDTQYF. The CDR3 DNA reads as TGCGCCAGCAGCTTGGCCGGGGTAGCGGGAGGTCCTGGCACAGATACGCAGTATTTT.